The T cell receptor (beta chain) under discussion was sequenced for a study of CD8+CD57+ T cells in acquired aplastic anemia. This clonotype was seen only a few times. Patients included in sequencing had previously demonstrated CD8+CD57+ cell expansion by flow cytometry. The CDR3 is 15 residues long. The V gene lost 3 bases and the J gene lost 5 bases, with 14 bases spanning the gap. Germline loops: CDR1 KGHDR, CDR2 SFDVKD. Genomic DNA served as template for TCR beta VDJ and CDR3 profiling. MiXCR was run by TCRdb on the reads, yielding one entry per CDR3 protein. The profile shows roughly 120,000 distinct CDR3 sequences, 50% to 60% of them singletons.

The rearrangement links TRBV24-1 to TRBJ2-3, with a tentative D call TRBD2 (7 bases). Sequenced input: sorted CD4+, CD8+, or CD8+CD57+ T cells (not recorded which) from PBMCs. The sequence derives from a human donor with aplastic anemia. CDR3 amino acids: CATSDPRGAGDTQYF. The CDR3 nucleotides are TGTGCCACCAGTGATCCCCGGGGGGCGGGAGATACGCAGTATTTT.